The 5 T cell receptor beta chains reported below all come from one sample, sequenced in a study of CD8+CD57+ T cells in acquired aplastic anemia. CD8+CD57+ cell expansion, shown by flow cytometry, had occurred in the patients selected for sequencing. Using genomic DNA as the template, TCR beta VDJ and CDR3 profiling was carried out. TCRdb ran MiXCR on the reads and lists one entry per CDR3 protein. The sample includes under 150,000 distinct CDR3 sequences, almost 40% of them seen just once. Material for sequencing was sorted CD4+, CD8+, or CD8+CD57+ T cells (not recorded which) from PBMCs. The receptors stem from a human donor with aplastic anemia.

This clonotype was counted many times. The chain recombines TRBV5-1 with TRBJ2-5; 9 bases fit TRBD1. The J segment lost 5 bases and the V segment lost 4 bases, leaving 3 bases of the junction unmatched. The CDR3 has 13 amino acids. Germline CDR1 reads SGHRS; CDR2 reads YFSETQ. The CDR3 is CASSIGQGETQYF. The CDR3 nucleotides are TGCGCCAGCAGCATCGGACAGGGGGAGACCCAGTACTTC.

There are many counts of this clonotype. The chain has TRBV5-1 and TRBJ2-3; TRBD1 or TRBD2 may be the D gene (5 bases each). The V and J ends lost 7 bases and 6 bases respectively, with 12 bases between them. CDR3 length: 12 residues. CDR1 and CDR2 (germline): SGHRS, YFSETQ. The DNA for the CDR3 is TGCGCCAGCGGGGCCACTAGGGATACGCAGTATTTT. As protein: CASGATRDTQYF.

Only a few counts were recorded for this clonotype. This chain uses TRBV10-3 with TRBJ2-7; D not certain. V was cut by 1 base and J by 2 bases, with 6 bases left in between. The V gene's germline CDR1 is ENHRY and CDR2 SYGVKD. The CDR3 covers 13 residues. CDR3 loop: CAISELGAYEQYF. As DNA, the CDR3 is TGTGCCATCAGTGAGTTGGGCGCCTACGAGCAGTACTTC.

This clonotype appeared a single time. This clone may be a read error of a much larger clone one base away. The J gene is TRBJ1-2, the V gene TRBV6-5; the match to TRBD1 covers 7 bases. The CDR3 covers 15 residues. CDR1 and CDR2 (germline): MNHEY, SVGAGI. Here the CDR3 reads CARSSLGQNNYGYTF. Written as DNA, the CDR3 is TGTGCCCGCAGTTCCCTGGGACAGAATAACTATGGCTACACCTTC.

This clonotype was picked up many times. This chain uses TRBV5-6 with TRBJ1-2; no reliable D call. V lost 4 bases and J 4 bases, leaving 14 bases between the germline ends. Germline V CDR1 and CDR2: SGHDT, YYEEEE. The CDR3 has 14 amino acids. The CDR3 sequence: CASSPGGRAYGYTF. CDR3 nucleotide sequence: TGTGCCAGCAGCCCCGGAGGGCGGGCCTATGGCTACACCTTC.